These 22 T cell receptor beta chains were all obtained from the same sample, sequenced in a study of T-cell reconstitution after alpha-beta-depleted transplantation in children. Using unique molecular identifiers, the investigators prepared the TCRbeta library. TCRdb re-called the PCR reads through MiXCR, storing one row per CDR3 protein. Altogether almost 600,000 distinct CDR3 sequences are present, over 20% being singletons, with the ten largest covering around 36%. Source: PBMCs, taken before TCRalphabeta/CD19-depleted stem cell transplant. Receptors originate from a boy under three years old with Wiskott-Aldrich syndrome, due to receive a stem cell transplant.

V is TRBV19 and J is TRBJ2-1; TRBD2 matches 7 bases. J was trimmed by 7 bases and V by 3 bases; bases with no gene match: 9. Germline V gene lookup returns CDR1 LNHDA and CDR2 SQIVND (reference sequence). The CDR3 sequence is 15 residues long. CDR3 in amino acids: CASSIWAGASNEQFF. In nucleotides, the CDR3 is TGTGCCAGTAGTATTTGGGCGGGAGCTTCGAATGAGCAGTTCTTC.

This clonotype was detected a few times. V gene TRBV5-1 combines with J gene TRBJ2-1; D is ambiguous. V lost 0 bases, J lost 9 bases, and 10 bases lay in between. Germline V gene data show CDR1 as SGHRS and CDR2 as YFSETQ. The CDR3 length is 13 residues. As DNA, the CDR3 is TGCGCCAGCAGCTTGGAGGTAGCTAGTGAGCAGTTCTTC. It yields the protein CASSLEVASEQFF.

In its sample, this clonotype was seen a few times. The rearrangement links TRBV20-1 to TRBJ2-5; a weak D match, TRBD2 (7 bases). Per germline, CDR1 DFQATT and CDR2 SNEGSKA (reference sequence). Trimming shortened V by 4 bases and J by 3 bases, and 15 bases separated the two germline ends. This CDR3 is built from 14 residues. The CDR3: CSATGGRGKETQYF. Written as DNA, the CDR3 is TGCAGTGCTACGGGAGGCAGGGGAAAAGAGACCCAGTACTTC.

This clonotype occurred many times. J is TRBJ2-2 and V is TRBV12-3 or TRBV12-4, with D perhaps assigned TRBD1 or TRBD2 (5 bases each). V was shortened by 6 bases and J by 6 bases, with 11 bases between the two germline ends. This CDR3 has 13 residues. Here the CDR3 DNA reads TGTGCCAGCAGCTTGGGGGTTGCCGGGGAGCTGTTTTTT. It yields the protein CASSLGVAGELFF.

This clonotype was seen a handful of times. The chain couples TRBV4-1 to TRBJ2-6; D call uncertain. V was shortened by 2 bases and J by 4 bases, with 9 bases between the two germline ends. The CDR3 contains 15 residues. Germline V gives CDR1 MGHRA, CDR2 YSYEKL. The CDR3, as DNA: TGCGCCAGCAGCCAAAGTCTATCCGGGGCCAACGTCCTGACTTTC. Protein product: CASSQSLSGANVLTF.

The chain is built from TRBV5-1 and TRBJ1-2; TRBD1 is a possible D gene (6 bases). The V gene lost 6 bases and the J gene lost 0 bases, with 12 bases spanning the gap. Germline CDR1 reads SGHRS; CDR2 reads YFSETQ. The CDR3 totals 14 residues. Here the CDR3 DNA reads TGCGCCAGCAAACGGGACACTTCTAACTATGGCTACACCTTC. Encoded protein: CASKRDTSNYGYTF.

This clonotype was seen a single time. J is TRBJ2-3 and V is TRBV20-1, with 9 bases fitting TRBD1. In germline, CDR1 is DFQATT, CDR2 SNEGSKA (reference sequence). Unmatched junction bases numbered 11, after V lost 0 bases and J lost 4 bases. This CDR3 has 17 amino acids. The DNA for the CDR3 is TGCAGTGCTAGAGACCCTACGGGACAGGGATTAGCAGATACGCAGTATTTT. Translation: CSARDPTGQGLADTQYF.

This clonotype was found a few times. The chain employs TRBV27 and TRBJ1-2; D is ambiguous. Trimming removed 1 base from V and 4 bases from J, with 13 bases in between. Germline assignment: CDR1 MNHEY and CDR2 SMNVEV (reference sequence). CDR3 length: 15 amino acids. CDR3 region: CASSLYPRFAYGYTF. As DNA, the CDR3 is TGTGCCAGCAGTTTATATCCCAGGTTCGCCTATGGCTACACCTTC.

The chain has TRBV7-9 and TRBJ2-1; TRBD2 matches 10 bases. The germline gives CDR1 SEHNR, CDR2 FQNEAQ (reference sequence). The CDR3 runs 17 residues. V shed 4 bases, J shed 7 bases, and the junction held 13 bases outside the gene matches. The CDR3 region is CASSSRASGRWLNEQFF. The CDR3 bases are TGTGCCAGCAGCTCCAGGGCTAGCGGGAGATGGTTAAATGAGCAGTTCTTC.

This clonotype was recorded a few times. This sequence joins TRBV10-3 and TRBJ2-5; no clear D. The germline V gene has CDR1 ENHRY and CDR2 SYGVKD. This CDR3 has 13 amino acids. V was pared by 0 bases and J by 7 bases, with 9 bases between. The CDR3 loop is CAISESISGTQYF. The CDR3 DNA reads TGTGCCATCAGTGAGTCGATATCTGGGACCCAGTACTTC.

The chain couples TRBV5-1 to TRBJ2-1; TRBD1 might be the D (5 bases). CDR1 and CDR2 from the germline V gene are SGHRS and YFSETQ. Between the trimmed V and J ends, which lost 0 bases and 4 bases, there was a span of 14 bases. The CDR3 has 16 amino acids. Written as DNA, the CDR3 is TGCGCCAGCAGCTTGGGTATACAGGATAGATACAATGAGCAGTTCTTC. This sequence encodes CASSLGIQDRYNEQFF.

This clonotype was observed a handful of times. CDR3 bases: TGTGCCAGCAGCTCCTACAGGGGGGAGACCCAGTACTTC. Encoded protein: CASSSYRGETQYF. V gene TRBV7-6 combines with J gene TRBJ2-5, with TRBD1 matching 8 bases. Germline lookup yields CDR1 SGHVS and CDR2 FNYEAQ. This CDR3 contains 13 residues. Unmatched junction bases numbered 3, after V lost 4 bases and J lost 5 bases.

This rearrangement joins TRBV5-1 to TRBJ2-1, with 12 nucleotides matching TRBD1. The CDR3 has 16 amino acids. CDR1 and CDR2 from the germline V gene are SGHRS and YFSETQ. V shed 0 bases, J shed 11 bases, and the junction held 9 bases outside the gene matches. CDR3 DNA: TGCGCCAGCAGCTTGGGACCCGGGACAGGGGGCGAAAAGCAGTTCTTC. This translates into CASSLGPGTGGEKQFF.

The J gene is TRBJ2-3, the V gene TRBV5-1, with D possibly matching TRBD1 (6 bases). The CDR3 sequence is 14 residues long. The V end lost 2 bases, the J end lost 3 bases, and 10 bases lay between the germline ends. Germline V lookup: CDR1 SGHRS, CDR2 YFSETQ. CDR3 protein: CASSLQGRTDTQYF. The DNA of the CDR3 is TGCGCCAGCAGCTTACAGGGTCGAACAGATACGCAGTATTTT.

This chain joins TRBV11-2 and TRBJ1-2; 8 bases fit TRBD1. The germline V gene encodes CDR1 SGHAT and CDR2 FQNNGV. The CDR3 loop spans 14 amino acids. J was trimmed by 4 bases and V by 4 bases; bases with no gene match: 5. In nucleotides, the CDR3 is TGTGCCAGCAGCTCTCGGACAGGGAGCTATGGCTACACCTTC. This translates into CASSSRTGSYGYTF.

This clonotype was seen ten or more times. The gene calls are TRBV20-1 and TRBJ1-1; D unclear. Trimming took 1 base from V and 1 from J, leaving 7 bases between them. The CDR3 is 13 amino acids. Germline CDR1 is DFQATT and CDR2 is SNEGSKA (reference sequence). CDR3 sequence (DNA): TGCAGTGCTAGAGTGGTCCAGAACACTGAAGCTTTCTTT. Residues: CSARVVQNTEAFF.

The rearrangement joins TRBV5-1 to TRBJ2-6, with 7 bases that match TRBD1. After removal of 0 bases from V and 2 bases from J, the junction contained 2 bases not matched to a gene. The CDR3 is 16 amino acids. Germline loops: CDR1 SGHRS, CDR2 YFSETQ. CDR3 region: CASSLVTGAGANVLTF. CDR3 coding DNA: TGCGCCAGCAGCTTGGTCACAGGGGCTGGGGCCAACGTCCTGACTTTC.

This clonotype is a singleton in its sample. J is TRBJ2-7 and V is TRBV7-1, with a possible D match to TRBD1 (6 bases). TRBV7-1 is an ORF, and what it does is uncertain. The CDR3 sequence is 14 residues long. V shed 3 bases and J shed 2 bases, with 11 bases lying between them. The CDR3 DNA reads TGTGCCAGCAGCTCGGGGGCCGGTACCTACGAGCAGTACTTC. Translation: CASSSGAGTYEQYF.

The rearrangement uses TRBV20-1 and TRBJ2-7; tentatively, D is TRBD1 or TRBD2 (5 bases each). The germline V gene has CDR1 DFQATT and CDR2 SNEGSKA (reference sequence). V was cut by 3 bases and J by 3 bases, with 12 bases left in between. There are 13 residues in the CDR3. CDR3 sequence (DNA): TGCAGTGCTAGGGGGACCGTTTTCTACGAGCAGTACTTC. Translated: CSARGTVFYEQYF.

In this sample, this clonotype turned up a few times. The rearrangement links TRBV29-1 to TRBJ2-1; D may be TRBD1 (5 bases). V gave up 3 bases and J gave up 3 bases, with 15 bases separating them. The CDR3 consists of 15 residues. Germline values: CDR1 SQVTM, CDR2 ANQGSEA. The CDR3 reads CSVDIGAWDYNEQFF. The CDR3 nucleotides are TGCAGCGTTGATATAGGGGCATGGGACTACAATGAGCAGTTCTTC.

The gene calls are TRBV4-2 and TRBJ2-5, with D perhaps matching TRBD1 or TRBD2 (5 bases each). Germline V CDR1 and CDR2: LGHNA, YNFKEQ. This CDR3 is built from 17 residues. V shed 1 base and J shed 1 base, with 16 bases lying between them. The CDR3 sequence: CASSQGSEGIGQETQYF. The CDR3 DNA reads as TGTGCCAGCAGCCAAGGCTCTGAGGGGATAGGCCAAGAGACCCAGTACTTC.

The V call is TRBV12-3 or TRBV12-4, the J call TRBJ1-2; no reliable D call. This CDR3 comprises 12 residues. The ends were cut back, 6 bases at V and 0 bases at J, with 5 bases in the middle. CDR3 sequence: CASSNANYGYTF. Here the CDR3 DNA reads TGTGCCAGCAGCAACGCTAACTATGGCTACACCTTC.